Listed here is a single T cell receptor beta chain. The data originate from a study of T cell changes during pregnancy in multiple sclerosis. Repertoires were generated with immunoSEQ multiplex PCR, while TCRdb's copy carries only in-frame clones and drops some. The table includes about 64,000 clones, approximately 90% detected once. Sequencing used peripheral blood, obtained in the second trimester of pregnancy. This clonotype was sampled from a female donor with multiple sclerosis, enrolled in a pregnancy study.

For the CDR3, the DNA is TGTGCCAGCAGCGTAGTAGGGAGTCGGGCCGGGGAGCTGTTTTTT. Its translation: CASSVVGSRAGELFF. This chain connects TRBV9 to TRBJ2-2; TRBD2 is a possible D gene (5 bases). Germline CDR1 reads SGDLS; CDR2 reads YYNGEE. The CDR3 is made up of 15 amino acids. Trimming stripped 0 bases from V and 6 bases from J, with 12 bases between.